Listed here is a single T cell receptor beta chain. Original methodology: Estimation of nucleated cell counts relied on the amplification of reference gene primers. Data came from immunoSEQ multiplex PCR; TCRdb stores just in-frame clones and leaves some out. The DNA was the basis for D and trimming; V, J and clone size are from that table. The sample has more than 110,000 clones, approximately 86% seen once. The V end lost 3 bases, the J end lost 0 bases, and 11 bases lay between the germline ends. CDR1 and CDR2 from the germline V gene are SEHNR and FQNEAQ (reference sequence). The CDR3 consists of 15 residues. These data come from a study of blood T cell repertoires in COVID-19. Study-level background: Whether acute or convalescent, the COVID-19 samples came from the United States, Italy and Spain.

The sequenced material came from peripheral blood. This TCR was recovered from a human donor in a cohort sampled during active COVID-19. V usage is TRBV7-9 and J usage is TRBJ1-2; maybe TRBD1 (6 bases). The CDR3 loop is CASSFYRVTNYGYTF. As DNA, the CDR3 is TGTGCCAGCAGCTTTTACAGGGTAACTAACTATGGCTACACCTTC.